One and the same sample provided the 32 T cell receptor beta chains below, sequenced in a study of blood T cell repertoires in COVID-19 (dated by TCRdb to about 2020). To prepare the library, the immunoSEQ multiplex PCR assay was applied. TCRdb stores this immuneACCESS table with in-frame sequences only. Part of the clones is absent; in the studies checked, under half of the shortfall reflects unresolved V genes, and no reason is known for the rest. The sample table shows about 120,000 clones, and roughly 87% are seen once. In total, the top ten clones hold 11% of the sample. The sequenced material came from peripheral blood. The receptor set was obtained from a man at least 80 years old with acute or convalescent COVID-19.

V gene TRBV27 combines with J gene TRBJ2-2, with TRBD2 identical over 7 bases. The germline gives CDR1 MNHEY, CDR2 SMNVEV (reference sequence). The CDR3 runs to 15 residues. The V and J ends lost 6 bases and 4 bases, in that order; junction bases with no gene match: 8. In DNA, the CDR3 is TGTGCCAGCAGCCAAACTAGCGCGGGCACCGGGGAGCTGTTTTTT. It encodes CASSQTSAGTGELFF.

The J gene is TRBJ1-5, the V gene TRBV30; 7 bases align to TRBD1. Germline CDR1 reads GTSNPN; CDR2 reads SVGIG (reference sequence). This CDR3 has 16 amino acids. Germline trimming cut 2 bases from V and 3 bases from J; bases unmatched to any gene: 10. CDR3 in amino acids: CAWSPSHRGNNQPQHF. The CDR3 bases are TGTGCCTGGAGTCCCTCACACAGGGGTAACAATCAGCCCCAGCATTTT.

The chain joins TRBV9 to TRBJ2-2; tentative D call: TRBD2 (6 bases). CDR1 is SGDLS, CDR2 YYNGEE, per germline. The CDR3 is made up of 16 amino acids. The germline V and J ends were trimmed by 2 bases and 4 bases, with 15 bases remaining between them. CDR3 nucleotide sequence: TGTGCCAGCAGCGTCCCCGTCGGGAGAGGCACCGGGGAGCTGTTTTTT. As protein: CASSVPVGRGTGELFF.

The chain links TRBV30 to TRBJ2-3; tentative D call: TRBD1 (6 bases). V shed 5 bases and J shed 6 bases, with 12 bases lying between them. The CDR3 is 12 amino acids. Germline V lookup: CDR1 GTSNPN, CDR2 SVGIG (reference sequence). CDR3 amino acids: CAWGGQRDTQYF. The CDR3 bases are TGTGCCTGGGGGGGCCAAAGGGATACGCAGTATTTT. The full variable domain, its missing parts supplied by reference TRBV30 and TRBJ2-3, is SQTIHQWPATLVQPVGSPLSLECTVEGTSNPNLYWYRQAAGRGLQLLFYSVGIGQISSEVPQNLSASRPQDRQFILSSKKLLLSDSGFYLCAWGGQRDTQYFGPGTRLTVL.

The V and J genes are TRBV19 and TRBJ1-5; D is ambiguous. Per the germline V gene, CDR1 is LNHDA and CDR2 is SQIVND (reference sequence). The CDR3 totals 15 residues. V was cut by 5 bases and J by 0 bases, with 11 bases left in between. CDR3 sequence reads: CASSYRDYSNQPQHF. DNA of the CDR3: TGTGCCAGTAGTTACCGGGATTATAGCAATCAGCCCCAGCATTTT.

The CDR3 is CAISDGGRAADTQYF. As DNA, the CDR3 is TGTGCCATCAGTGACGGTGGGAGGGCAGCAGATACGCAGTATTTT. This chain joins TRBV10-3 and TRBJ2-3, with 7 bases aligning to TRBD2. The trim removed 3 bases at V and 4 bases at J, leaving 7 bases unmatched. Per germline, CDR1 ENHRY and CDR2 SYGVKD. The CDR3 is 15 residues long.

This clone was counted ten times or more. The rearrangement joins TRBV4-2 to TRBJ2-7, with 7 bases fitting TRBD1. CDR3 length: 16 residues. Trimming removed 0 bases from V and 1 base from J; junction bases left unmatched: 6. Looked up from germline, CDR1 is LGHNA and CDR2 is YNFKEQ. The CDR3 nucleotides are TGTGCCAGCAGCCAAGATATGGGGGACAGTTCCTACGAGCAGTACTTC. Encoded protein: CASSQDMGDSSYEQYF.

The chain carries TRBV6-6 and TRBJ1-5; D perhaps matches TRBD1 (5 bases). The CDR3 sequence is 12 residues long. Trimming removed 1 base from V and 7 bases from J, with 5 bases in between. Germline V gene lookup returns CDR1 MNHNY and CDR2 SVGAGI (reference sequence). The CDR3 loop reads CASSYYRQPQHF. CDR3 DNA: TGTGCCAGCAGTTACTACAGGCAGCCCCAGCATTTT.

V gene TRBV19 combines with J gene TRBJ1-4, with D maybe TRBD1 (6 bases). CDR1 is LNHDA and CDR2 is SQIVND in the germline V gene (reference sequence). This CDR3 spans 12 amino acids. The germline V and J ends were trimmed by 8 bases and 8 bases, with 12 bases remaining between them. The CDR3 sequence is CASGGQIEKLFF. The CDR3 coding sequence is TGTGCCAGTGGTGGACAGATAGAAAAACTGTTTTTT.

V is TRBV30 and J is TRBJ2-3; TRBD2 matches 9 bases. The CDR3 contains 12 residues. V lost 6 bases to trimming and J lost 14 bases; unmatched junction nucleotides: 12. Germline V CDR1 and CDR2: GTSNPN, SVGIG (reference sequence). CDR3: CACSGSYPWGYF. The CDR3, as DNA: TGTGCCTGTAGCGGGAGCTACCCCTGGGGGTATTTT.

This chain links TRBV10-2 with TRBJ1-1, with D tentatively TRBD1 (5 bases). The length of the CDR3 is 15 residues. Germline-derived CDR1 and CDR2 are WSHSY and SAAADI. V lost 6 bases and J 0 bases, leaving 14 bases between the germline ends. The CDR3 nucleotides read TGCGCCAGCAGGAGAATACAGGAGATGAACACTGAAGCTTTCTTT. The encoded protein is CASRRIQEMNTEAFF.

The chain employs TRBV5-4 and TRBJ1-2, with D possibly TRBD1 on 6 matching bases. The CDR3 is 16 amino acids. Germline CDR1 is SGHNT and CDR2 is YYREEE (reference sequence). The V and J ends lost 1 base and 2 bases respectively, with 15 bases between them. CDR3 bases: TGTGCCAGCAGCTTGACGACAGGAACGATGAACTATGGCTACACCTTC. Encoded protein: CASSLTTGTMNYGYTF.

The chain couples TRBV5-4 to TRBJ2-5; 8 nucleotides agree with TRBD1. The V gene's germline CDR1 is SGHNT and CDR2 YYREEE (reference sequence). The CDR3 is 14 amino acids. V was pared by 6 bases and J by 1 base, with 5 bases of the junction left unmatched. The CDR3 nucleotides are TGTGCCAGCACCAAAGGACAGGGCCAAGAGACCCAGTACTTC. It yields the protein CASTKGQGQETQYF.

The rearrangement links TRBV2 to TRBJ2-5, with D maybe TRBD2 (7 bases). CDR1 and CDR2 (germline): SNHLY, FYNNEI. Trimming cost V 11 bases and J 9 bases, with 22 bases left between them. This CDR3 is built from 13 residues. This CDR3 is CAFSKREGEAQYF. CDR3 nucleotides: TGTGCCTTTAGCAAGAGGGAGGGGGAGGCCCAGTACTTC.

The chain links TRBV3-1 (or the pseudogene TRBV3-2) to TRBJ1-1; TRBD1 matches 7 bases. This CDR3 contains 16 residues. Germline CDR1 is LGHDT and CDR2 is YNNKEL (reference sequence). J lost 5 bases, V lost 4 bases, and 13 bases had no gene match. In DNA form, the CDR3 reads TGTGCCAGCAGCCTTATGTTGACAGGGATGGGTACTGAAGCTTTCTTT. This encodes CASSLMLTGMGTEAFF.

The chain is built from TRBV27 and TRBJ1-5; D is ambiguous. The CDR3 spans 15 residues. Germline CDR1 MNHEY, CDR2 SMNVEV (reference sequence). The V end was cut by 0 bases, the J end by 2 bases, with 8 bases between. The CDR3 region has the DNA TGTGCCAGCAGTTTATCGACTGCAGGCAATCAGCCCCAGCATTTT. This codes for CASSLSTAGNQPQHF.

This rearrangement joins TRBV5-6 to TRBJ1-1; possible D gene TRBD1, 5 bases. The CDR3 is 15 amino acids. V dropped 1 base and J dropped 5 bases, with 15 bases sitting between them. Germline assignment: CDR1 SGHDT and CDR2 YYEEEE. CDR3 in amino acids: CASSLYGGARTEAFF. The CDR3 coding sequence is TGTGCCAGCAGCTTGTACGGTGGGGCAAGGACTGAAGCTTTCTTT.

The V gene is TRBV2, the J gene TRBJ1-6, with D hard to call. The CDR3 is 14 amino acids. Trimming shortened V by 8 bases and J by 9 bases, and 17 bases separated the two germline ends. Germline CDR1 SNHLY, CDR2 FYNNEI. CDR3: CASANGLDTSPLHF. CDR3 DNA: TGTGCCAGCGCTAATGGACTAGATACTTCACCCCTCCACTTT.

This sequence joins TRBV7-2 and TRBJ1-4, with D possibly matching TRBD1 (6 bases). Looked up from germline, CDR1 is SGHTA and CDR2 is FQGNSA. V lost 5 bases and J 3 bases, leaving 16 bases between the germline ends. The CDR3 is made up of 16 amino acids. The CDR3 reads CASSPRRGGPNEKLFF. CDR3 coding DNA: TGTGCCAGCAGCCCTAGGAGGGGGGGGCCTAATGAAAAACTGTTTTTT.

The chain employs TRBV29-1 and TRBJ1-1; no reliable D call. The germline CDR1 and CDR2 sequences are SQVTM and ANQGSEA. The CDR3 sequence is 11 residues long. The V end lost 3 bases, the J end lost 1 base, and 3 bases lay between the germline ends. CDR3 nucleotide sequence: TGCAGCGTTGACAGGAACACTGAAGCTTTCTTT. Translating gives CSVDRNTEAFF.

The rearrangement uses TRBV19 and TRBJ1-2; D not resolved. From germline, CDR1 is LNHDA and CDR2 SQIVND (reference sequence). Trimming removed 7 bases from V and 0 bases from J, with 9 bases in between. The CDR3 has 13 amino acids. The CDR3 bases are TGTGCCAGTACCCCCTCAGCTAACTATGGCTACACCTTC. Residues: CASTPSANYGYTF.

The chain links TRBV10-3 to TRBJ1-1; 8 bases are a match to TRBD1. This CDR3 comprises 16 residues. The junction had 9 bases not matched to a gene; V was cut back by 4 bases and J by 2 bases. The germline V gene has CDR1 ENHRY and CDR2 SYGVKD. The CDR3 region has the DNA TGTGCCATCAGTGCTGGGGGACAGGCGACTAACACTGAAGCTTTCTTT. It specifies CAISAGGQATNTEAFF.

Written as DNA, the CDR3 is TGCGCCAGCAGCGCTCCACTGGGAGGCGAGCAGTTCTTC. It specifies CASSAPLGGEQFF. The rearrangement links TRBV5-1 to TRBJ2-1; D perhaps matches TRBD2 (6 bases). V was cut by 4 bases and J by 10 bases, with 15 bases left in between. This CDR3 is 13 amino acids long. CDR1 is SGHRS, CDR2 YFSETQ, per germline.

The chain joins TRBV18 to TRBJ1-2; the D is unclear. The CDR3 is made up of 14 amino acids. Germline V lookup: CDR1 KGHSH, CDR2 LQKENI. Trimming took off 2 bases at V and 4 bases at J, with 11 bases between the two ends. CDR3 residues: CASSPSDTTYGYTF. For the CDR3, the DNA is TGTGCCAGCTCACCATCCGACACCACCTATGGCTACACCTTC.

The gene calls are TRBV28 and TRBJ1-4, with a tentative D call TRBD1 (5 bases). With 2 bases removed from V and 1 base from J, the gap between germline ends came to 20 bases. CDR1 and CDR2 from the germline V gene are MDHEN and SYDVKM. The CDR3 runs 19 residues. Here the CDR3 DNA reads TGTGCCAGCAGTTTACTAGAGGGGCAAGCGGGGGGAACTAATGAAAAACTGTTTTTT. Translating gives CASSLLEGQAGGTNEKLFF.

V usage is TRBV12-3 or TRBV12-4 and J usage is TRBJ1-5, with D uncertain. The CDR3 covers 13 residues. The germline V and J ends were trimmed by 5 bases and 3 bases, with 8 bases remaining between them. This CDR3 reads CASSTINNQPQHF. In DNA form, the CDR3 reads TGTGCCAGCAGTACTATCAACAATCAGCCCCAGCATTTT.

The V gene is TRBV28, the J gene TRBJ2-3; 9 bases are shared with TRBD1. Germline CDR1 is MDHEN and CDR2 is SYDVKM. V lost 6 bases, J lost 6 bases, and 10 bases stayed unmatched. The length of the CDR3 is 15 residues. CDR3 bases: TGTGCCAGCAGGGGGACAGGGAGGGAGTTGGATACGCAGTATTTT. The encoded protein is CASRGTGRELDTQYF.

The chain has TRBV2 and TRBJ1-6, with D maybe TRBD1 (5 bases). The CDR3 covers 14 residues. Per the germline V gene, CDR1 is SNHLY and CDR2 is FYNNEI. V dropped 6 bases and J dropped 6 bases, with 12 bases sitting between them. CDR3 in amino acids: CASSPLGGNSPLHF. For the CDR3, the DNA is TGTGCCAGCAGCCCTCTGGGGGGTAATTCACCCCTCCACTTT. The full variable domain, completed using reference TRBV2 and TRBJ1-6, is EPEVTQTPSHQVTQMGQEVILRCVPISNHLYFYWYRQILGQKVEFLVSFYNNEISEKSEIFDDQFSVERPDGSNFTLKIRSTKLEDSAMYFCASSPLGGNSPLHFGNGTRLTVT.

V usage is TRBV29-1 and J usage is TRBJ1-1; no reliable D call. Germline values: CDR1 SQVTM, CDR2 ANQGSEA. This CDR3 is 10 amino acids long. Trimming took off 7 bases at V and 8 bases at J, with 11 bases between the two ends. The CDR3 loop is CSAAVEEAFF. Here the CDR3 DNA reads TGCAGCGCCGCCGTTGAGGAAGCTTTCTTT.

The J gene is TRBJ2-7, the V gene TRBV6-1, with no clear D. V gave up 2 bases and J gave up 7 bases, with 9 bases separating them. CDR3 length equals 12 residues. The germline gives CDR1 MNHNS, CDR2 SASEGT. The CDR3 DNA follows: TGTGCCAGCAGTGAACCCCGAGGTGAGCAGTACTTC. It encodes CASSEPRGEQYF.

This chain connects TRBV11-2 to TRBJ1-4; a possible D gene is TRBD1 (5 bases). The germline V gene encodes CDR1 SGHAT and CDR2 FQNNGV. The germline V and J ends were trimmed by 0 bases and 3 bases, with 11 bases remaining between them. The CDR3 is made up of 16 amino acids. This CDR3 reads CASSLDPRAANEKLFF. As DNA, the CDR3 is TGTGCCAGCAGCTTAGATCCCAGGGCGGCTAATGAAAAACTGTTTTTT.

This sequence joins TRBV9 and TRBJ2-5, with 8 nucleotides matching TRBD2. Germline V gene lookup returns CDR1 SGDLS and CDR2 YYNGEE. The CDR3 is made up of 15 amino acids. J lost 4 bases, V lost 0 bases, and 5 bases had no gene match. As DNA, the CDR3 is TGTGCCAGCAGCGTAGGCCCGGCGGGGGGAGAGACCCAGTACTTC. Translated, it gives CASSVGPAGGETQYF.